This TCR beta chain was profiled in a study of Graves' ophthalmopathy and Graves' hyperthyroidism. Broader study findings: Ophthalmopathy versus stable hyperthyroidism: 13-signature model gave around 85% sensitivity, 75% to 83% specificity.

This clonotype was picked up a small number of times. What it recognizes is unknown. Researchers took RNA transcripts and amplified TCR beta CDR3 regions from them. Scientists carried out first-round RT-PCR using HTBI primers and then a second-round multiplex PCR. TCRdb itself ran the multiplex PCR reads through MiXCR, one entry per CDR3 protein. The table includes some 750,000 distinct CDR3 sequences, 40% detected once. Germline values: CDR1 DFQATT, CDR2 SNEGSKA (reference sequence). Unmatched junction bases numbered 9, after V lost 5 bases and J lost 4 bases. The CDR3 is 15 amino acids. Fresh peripheral blood (roughly 9.7 ml) yielded the PBMCs.

This sequence was found in an adult man with Graves' ophthalmopathy. This chain links TRBV20-1 with TRBJ2-7; the match to TRBD2 covers 12 bases. The sequenced sample was peripheral blood. CDR3 in amino acids: CSAATSGRYSYEQYF. CDR3 coding DNA: TGCAGTGCTGCTACTAGCGGGAGGTATTCATACGAGCAGTACTTC.